The rows below give T cell receptor beta chains drawn from one sample of a study of early T cells in non-severe SARS-CoV-2 infection. TCRdb passed the 5' RACE reads through MiXCR, listing each CDR3 protein once. Here the sample spans about 33,000 distinct CDR3 sequences, roughly 4.5% being singletons. Specimen: whole blood. The receptors were gathered from an adult who was a healthcare worker with PCR-confirmed SARS-CoV-2 infection or an uninfected control (not recorded which). The CDR3 runs from the conserved cysteine through the conserved F or W. Each record gives: J gene, D gene, clone size, V gene, CDR3 DNA, CDR3 protein. The D gene is left open where the match is weak. Some rows have no size entry. The others give once, few or many, or a class for an expanded clone.

J: TRBJ1-4; D: TRBD1; size: many; V: TRBV20-1; DNA: TGCAGTGCACCCCGACAGGGAACTAATGAAAAACTGTTTTTT; CDR3: CSAPRQGTNEKLFF
J: TRBJ1-1; D: -; size: many; V: TRBV7-6; DNA: TGTGCCAGCAGCTTAGGGGACTCGAACACTGAAGCTTTCTTT; CDR3: CASSLGDSNTEAFF
J: TRBJ2-3; D: -; size: many; V: TRBV6-1; DNA: TGTGCCAGCAGTGAACTCTGGCGAACCACAGATACGCAGTATTTT; CDR3: CASSELWRTTDTQYF
J: TRBJ1-1; D: TRBD1; size: many; V: TRBV25-1; DNA: TGTGCCAGCAGTGAATGGGACAGGGTGGAAACTGAAGCTTTCTTT; CDR3: CASSEWDRVETEAFF
J: TRBJ2-3; D: -; size: -; V: TRBV20-1; DNA: TGCAGTGCTGGGCTACAGGGAACAGATACGCAGTATTTT; CDR3: CSAGLQGTDTQYF
J: TRBJ2-5; D: -; size: many; V: TRBV7-2; DNA: TGTGCCAGCAGCTTAGTTCTCGCCCGCCAAGAGACCCAGTACTTC; CDR3: CASSLVLARQETQYF
J: TRBJ1-1; D: -; size: many; V: TRBV6-5; DNA: TGTGCCAGCAGTTACTCCGGGACCCTTAAAGGATCGGCTTTCTTT; CDR3: CASSYSGTLKGSAFF
J: TRBJ1-1; D: TRBD1; size: many; V: TRBV7-6; DNA: TGTGCCAGCAGCTTAGGGACAGGGGTGACCATGAACACTGAAGCTTTCTTT; CDR3: CASSLGTGVTMNTEAFF
J: TRBJ1-2; D: TRBD1; size: -; V: TRBV20-1; DNA: TGCAGTGCTAGAGGAAGTGGGACAGGGCAACCCTATGGCTACACCTTC; CDR3: CSARGSGTGQPYGYTF
J: TRBJ1-1; D: -; size: -; V: TRBV12-3/TRBV12-4; DNA: TGTGCCAGCAGTTTTAGAACTGAAGCTTTCTTT; CDR3: CASSFRTEAFF
J: TRBJ2-6; D: -; size: many; V: TRBV13; DNA: TGTGCCAGCAGGAGCCGTGAGTACTCTGGGGCCAACGTCCTGACTTTC; CDR3: CASRSREYSGANVLTF
J: TRBJ2-3; D: TRBD2; size: -; V: TRBV7-9; DNA: TGTGCCAGCAGCTACGGGACTAGAGTCATCACAGATACGCAGTATTTT; CDR3: CASSYGTRVITDTQYF
J: TRBJ2-3; D: TRBD1; size: many; V: TRBV12-3/TRBV12-4; DNA: TGTGCCAGCAGTTCGGACAGGGGTACCGCAGATACGCAGTATTTT; CDR3: CASSSDRGTADTQYF